A single sample is the source of the 30 T cell receptor beta chains below, sequenced in a study of T cells in Graves' hyperthyroidism and ophthalmopathy. Researchers amplified the TCR beta CDR3 regions from RNA transcripts. HTBI primers were the set used in a first-round RT-PCR of the TCR CDR3. TCRdb passed the multiplex PCR reads through MiXCR, listing each CDR3 protein once. The sample has about 400,000 distinct CDR3 sequences; about 14% are singletons. The sample taken for sequencing was blood. These receptor sequences come from a man aged 50-60 years with Graves' ophthalmopathy.

This clonotype occurred many times. The gene calls are TRBV5-8 and TRBJ2-3, with TRBD1 matching 7 bases. The CDR3 is 16 amino acids. V dropped 4 bases and J dropped 6; count of bases not matched to a gene: 14. CDR1 is SGHTS and CDR2 is YDEGEE in the germline V gene. The CDR3 spells CASSPPGQVPQDTQYF. The CDR3 nucleotides are TGTGCCAGCAGCCCACCTGGACAGGTCCCACAGGATACGCAGTATTTT. The full variable domain, completed using reference TRBV5-8 and TRBJ2-3, is EAGVTQSPTHLIKTRGQQATLRCSPISGHTSVYWYQQALGLGLQFLLWYDEGEERNRGNFPPRFSGRQFPNYSSELNVNALELEDSALYLCASSPPGQVPQDTQYFGPGTRLTVL.

The V and J genes are TRBV5-1 and TRBJ1-1; 7 nucleotides align to TRBD1. The CDR3 covers 16 residues. With 0 bases clipped from V and 0 bases from J, the junction kept 5 bases outside the gene matches. Germline-derived CDR1 and CDR2 are SGHRS and YFSETQ. The CDR3 is CASSLERDRLNTEAFF. CDR3 nucleotide sequence: TGCGCCAGCAGCTTGGAGCGGGACAGACTGAACACTGAAGCTTTCTTT.

The V gene is TRBV2, the J gene TRBJ2-7, with 13 bases aligning to TRBD2. Germline CDR1 is SNHLY and CDR2 is FYNNEI. The junction had 9 bases not matched to a gene; V was cut back by 8 bases and J by 2 bases. This CDR3 contains 16 residues. The chain's CDR3 is CASSGTSGAITYEQYF. CDR3 DNA sequence: TGTGCCAGCTCCGGGACTAGCGGGGCCATCACCTACGAGCAGTACTTC.

This clonotype came up many times. This chain connects TRBV6-5 to TRBJ2-5; no firm D call. This CDR3 contains 15 residues. Per the germline V gene, CDR1 is MNHEY and CDR2 is SVGAGI. Trimming stripped 0 bases from V and 1 base from J, with 9 bases between. CDR3 DNA: TGTGCCAGCAGTTACTCTACCGGATCCCAAGAGACCCAGTACTTC. Translation gives CASSYSTGSQETQYF.

This clonotype was picked up many times. The J gene is TRBJ2-7, the V gene TRBV7-8; perhaps TRBD2 as D (5 bases). This CDR3 is 14 amino acids long. With 4 bases removed from V and 1 base from J, the gap between germline ends came to 11 bases. The germline V gene encodes CDR1 SGHVS and CDR2 FQNEAQ. The CDR3 nucleotides are TGTGCCAGCAGCTCAGTTAGGGAGTCCTACGAGCAGTACTTC. Protein: CASSSVRESYEQYF.

This clonotype has ten or more counts. The CDR3, as DNA: TGTGCCAGCAGTCTACTGACCGATCGGGACATTCAGTACTTC. It encodes CASSLLTDRDIQYF. The genes are TRBV28 and TRBJ2-4, with unresolved D. V shed 5 bases and J shed 8 bases, with 16 bases lying between them. Germline lookup yields CDR1 MDHEN and CDR2 SYDVKM. The CDR3 runs 14 residues.

Details on this clonotype: An end of the junction does not agree with germline; a read error may underlie this. The CDR3 reads CASSFRGSNRVQPQHF. CDR3 nucleotide sequence: TGCGCCAGCAGCTTCAGAGGTTCTAACAGGGTTCAGCCCCAGCATTTT. The chain is built from TRBV5-8 and TRBJ1-5; tentatively, D is TRBD1 (6 bases). The CDR3 contains 16 residues. Germline assignment: CDR1 SGHTS and CDR2 YDEGEE.

This clonotype was recorded at least ten times. The V call is TRBV20-1, the J call TRBJ1-2; a possible D gene is TRBD1 (5 bases). Trimming cost V 3 bases and J 8 bases, with 16 bases left between them. The CDR3 extends over 13 amino acids. Germline V gene data show CDR1 as DFQATT and CDR2 as SNEGSKA (reference sequence). The CDR3 sequence is CSASSGLREGYTF. The CDR3 nucleotides read TGCAGTGCTAGCTCCGGGCTCAGGGAGGGCTACACCTTC.

This clonotype was recorded a few times. The chain uses TRBV29-1 and TRBJ2-2; D possibly corresponds to TRBD1 (6 bases). The ends were cut back, 4 bases at V and 4 bases at J, with 10 bases in the middle. The CDR3 totals 13 residues. Germline V CDR1 and CDR2: SQVTM, ANQGSEA. CDR3 bases: TGCAGCGTTGGGCAGGGGCGCACCGGGGAGCTGTTTTTT. Protein sequence: CSVGQGRTGELFF.

This clonotype was observed many times. The V gene is TRBV5-5, the J gene TRBJ1-5; 10 nucleotides line up with TRBD1. This CDR3 spans 15 amino acids. Germline CDR1 and CDR2: SGHKS and YYEKEE (reference sequence). J was trimmed by 3 bases and V by 3 bases; bases with no gene match: 3. As DNA, the CDR3 is TGTGCCAGCAGCTCCGGGACAGGGGTCAATCAGCCCCAGCATTTT. Translating gives CASSSGTGVNQPQHF.

This clonotype was seen at least ten times. The rearrangement joins TRBV6-1 to TRBJ2-5; D is perhaps TRBD1 (6 bases). CDR3 length: 15 residues. V gave up 5 bases and J gave up 1 base, with 14 bases separating them. Germline V gene sequence: CDR1 MNHNS, CDR2 SASEGT. The CDR3, as DNA: TGTGCCAGCAGTTTATCCGGGACACCCCAAGAGACCCAGTACTTC. Its protein is CASSLSGTPQETQYF.

In this sample, this clonotype turned up many times. V gene TRBV28 combines with J gene TRBJ1-3; D is possibly TRBD1 (6 bases). Trimming took 3 bases from V and 4 from J, leaving 13 bases between them. This CDR3 spans 15 amino acids. Germline values: CDR1 MDHEN, CDR2 SYDVKM. The CDR3 spells CASSFSGTQGNTIYF. The CDR3 DNA sequence: TGTGCCAGCAGTTTCTCCGGGACACAAGGAAACACCATATATTTT. Using reference TRBV28 and TRBJ1-3 for the parts outside the CDR3, the full variable domain is DVKVTQSSRYLVKRTGEKVFLECVQDMDHENMFWYRQDPGLGLRLIYFSYDVKMKEKGDIPEGYSVSREKKERFSLILESASTNQTSMYLCASSFSGTQGNTIYFGEGSWLTVV.

Comments on this clonotype: Being one base from a much bigger clone, this may be a read error. Since no conserved phenylalanine or tryptophan closes the CDR3, a read error is the likely cause. V usage is TRBV27 and J usage is TRBJ1-2; tentatively, D is TRBD1 (6 bases). CDR1 and CDR2 (germline): MNHEY, SMNVEV (reference sequence). The CDR3 is made up of 14 amino acids. The V gene lost 5 bases and the J gene lost 5 bases, with 15 bases spanning the gap. The CDR3 loop is CASSKKDSSYGYTL. In nucleotides, the CDR3 is TGTGCCAGCAGTAAGAAGGACAGCTCATATGGCTACACCCTC.

This clonotype was seen a handful of times. V is TRBV9 and J is TRBJ2-1; weak D call: TRBD1 (5 bases). Trimming took 3 bases from V and 4 from J, leaving 17 bases between them. This CDR3 is built from 16 residues. CDR1 is SGDLS and CDR2 is YYNGEE in the germline V gene. This CDR3 is CASSAVLRTSYNEQFF. CDR3 bases: TGTGCCAGCAGCGCCGTACTCCGGACATCATACAATGAGCAGTTCTTC.

This clonotype was seen ten or more times. V is TRBV11-2 and J is TRBJ2-7; no clear D. This CDR3 has 13 amino acids. With 1 base removed from V and 3 bases from J, the gap between germline ends came to 7 bases. Per germline, CDR1 SGHAT and CDR2 FQNNGV. The DNA of the CDR3 is TGTGCCAGCAGCTTAGCTGGGGACTACGAGCAGTACTTC. It is translated as CASSLAGDYEQYF.

This clonotype showed up many times. V and J are TRBV5-1 and TRBJ2-7, with D perhaps TRBD1 (5 bases). With 1 base removed from V and 0 bases from J, the gap between germline ends came to 8 bases. This CDR3 region has 14 residues. CDR1 is SGHRS, CDR2 YFSETQ, per germline. CDR3 region: CASSLQDNSYEQYF. For the CDR3, the DNA is TGCGCCAGCAGCTTGCAGGACAACTCCTACGAGCAGTACTTC.

This sequence joins TRBV19 and TRBJ2-3; 7 bases map to TRBD1. CDR1 and CDR2 (germline): LNHDA, SQIVND (reference sequence). The CDR3 has 15 amino acids. V lost 5 bases, J lost 2 bases, and 7 bases stayed unmatched. DNA of the CDR3: TGTGCCAGTAGTCCAGGGGGACAGTTCACAGATACGCAGTATTTT. Residues: CASSPGGQFTDTQYF.

This chain connects TRBV19 to TRBJ2-5, with 9 nucleotides matching TRBD2. CDR1 is LNHDA, CDR2 SQIVND, per germline (reference sequence). The V and J ends lost 3 bases and 4 bases, in that order; junction bases with no gene match: 9. The CDR3 has 16 amino acids. This CDR3 reads CASSIWGTSYGETQYF. The CDR3 DNA reads as TGTGCCAGTAGTATCTGGGGGACTAGCTACGGAGAGACCCAGTACTTC. Full variable domain (rest looked up from reference TRBV19 and TRBJ2-5): DGGITQSPKYLFRKEGQNVTLSCEQNLNHDAMYWYRQDPGQGLRLIYYSQIVNDFQKGDIAEGYSVSREKKESFPLTVTSAQKNPTAFYLCASSIWGTSYGETQYFGPGTRLLVL.

This clonotype was observed many times. The rearrangement joins TRBV5-1 to TRBJ2-1, with 7 bases aligning to TRBD2. The CDR3 is 17 amino acids. Germline CDR1 reads SGHRS; CDR2 reads YFSETQ. V lost 0 bases and J lost 1; bases outside the gene matches: 7. The DNA for the CDR3 is TGCGCCAGCAGCTTGGGTAGGACTAGGATATCCTACAATGAGCAGTTCTTC. Protein: CASSLGRTRISYNEQFF.

J is TRBJ2-7 and V is TRBV29-1, with 12 bases identical to TRBD1. This CDR3 comprises 14 residues. V dropped 7 bases and J dropped 2; count of bases not matched to a gene: 6. CDR1 is SQVTM, CDR2 ANQGSEA, per germline. The CDR3 is CSAGGDRGPYEQYF. CDR3 sequence (DNA): TGCAGCGCCGGCGGGGACAGGGGGCCCTACGAGCAGTACTTC.

This clonotype came up a few times. A much larger clone sits a single nucleotide away, making a read error possible. The chain links TRBV20-1 to TRBJ2-5, with 12 bases identical to TRBD2. The CDR3 is 13 amino acids. Germline loops: CDR1 DFQATT, CDR2 SNEGSKA (reference sequence). CDR3 in DNA: TGCGGTGCTAGCGGGAGGGCCGAAGAGACCCAGTACTTC. Translating it yields CGASGRAEETQYF.

This clonotype was observed many times. The gene calls are TRBV28 and TRBJ2-7, with 7 bases identical to TRBD2. CDR3 size: 14 residues. Trimming removed 6 bases from V and 3 bases from J; junction bases left unmatched: 8. In germline, CDR1 is MDHEN, CDR2 SYDVKM. CDR3 nucleotide sequence: TGTGCCAGCAGGGGGGGGAGGTCGTTCTACGAGCAGTACTTC. Amino acids: CASRGGRSFYEQYF.

This clonotype was found a few times. The genes are TRBV7-6 and TRBJ2-1, with 9 bases lining up with TRBD2. V lost 7 bases, J lost 5 bases, and 9 bases stayed unmatched. This CDR3 has 15 residues. The germline CDR1 and CDR2 sequences are SGHVS and FNYEAQ. The CDR3 bases are TGTGCCAGCACCGAGATAGCGGGAGTCCACAATGAGCAGTTCTTC. Translation gives CASTEIAGVHNEQFF.

The chain links TRBV29-1 to TRBJ1-1; D is possibly TRBD1 (5 bases). The V end lost 6 bases, the J end lost 0 bases, and 11 bases lay between the germline ends. The CDR3 runs 13 residues. Germline assignment: CDR1 SQVTM and CDR2 ANQGSEA. This CDR3 reads CSVGTLLNTEAFF. The CDR3, as DNA: TGCAGCGTCGGGACTTTATTGAACACTGAAGCTTTCTTT.

In this sample, this clonotype turned up many times. The chain has TRBV7-6 and TRBJ1-3; D possibly corresponds to TRBD1 (6 bases). Trimming shortened V by 1 base and J by 4 bases, and 14 bases separated the two germline ends. The germline V gene has CDR1 SGHVS and CDR2 FNYEAQ. The CDR3 totals 16 residues. CDR3 sequence (DNA): TGTGCCAGCAGCTTAGAAGGGGGGGGCGGCGGAAACACCATATATTTT. As protein: CASSLEGGGGGNTIYF.

This clonotype was detected many times. The rearrangement uses TRBV12-3 or TRBV12-4 and TRBJ1-1; a weak D match, TRBD1 (6 bases). V lost 5 bases to trimming and J lost 4 bases, with 14 bases between them. This CDR3 spans 14 amino acids. This chain's CDR3 is CASSRGTVGTEAFF. The CDR3 nucleotides are TGTGCCAGCAGTAGGGGGACGGTTGGCACTGAAGCTTTCTTT.

Ten or more counts support this clonotype. The rearrangement joins TRBV28 to TRBJ1-5, with no clear D. The length of the CDR3 is 13 residues. Germline loops: CDR1 MDHEN, CDR2 SYDVKM. V dropped 3 bases and J dropped 5 bases, with 8 bases sitting between them. The CDR3 DNA reads as TGTGCCAGCAGTTTCCGTGCCGATCAGCCCCAGCATTTT. This encodes CASSFRADQPQHF.

In its sample, this clonotype was seen many times. The rearrangement joins TRBV11-2 to TRBJ1-2; D is uncertain. This CDR3 spans 13 amino acids. From germline, CDR1 is SGHAT and CDR2 FQNNGV. Trimming removed 3 bases at V and 3 bases at J, with 8 bases between. The CDR3 bases are TGTGCCAGCAGCTTTCGGACGGACTATGGCTACACCTTC. As protein: CASSFRTDYGYTF. The full variable domain, rest sourced from reference TRBV11-2 and TRBJ1-2, is EAGVAQSPRYKIIEKRQSVAFWCNPISGHATLYWYQQILGQGPKLLIQFQNNGVVDDSQLPKDRFSAERLKGVDSTLKIQPAKLEDSAVYLCASSFRTDYGYTFGSGTRLTVV.

This clonotype was detected many times. The rearrangement links TRBV18 to TRBJ1-1; D call uncertain. The CDR3 length is 13 residues. V was trimmed by 6 bases and J by 1 base, leaving 9 bases between them. Germline CDR1 reads KGHSH; CDR2 reads LQKENI. The CDR3 here is CASSPDQNTEAFF. The CDR3 nucleotides read TGTGCCAGCTCGCCTGACCAGAACACTGAAGCTTTCTTT.

This clonotype was counted ten times or more. The V gene is TRBV3-1, the J gene TRBJ1-5; D possibly corresponds to TRBD1 (5 bases). CDR3 length: 13 amino acids. The germline V gene has CDR1 LGHDT and CDR2 YNNKEL (reference sequence). The V end lost 4 bases, the J end lost 2 bases, and 6 bases lay between the germline ends. The CDR3 spells CASSRQRNQPQHF. The CDR3 DNA sequence: TGTGCCAGCAGCCGACAGCGCAATCAGCCCCAGCATTTT.